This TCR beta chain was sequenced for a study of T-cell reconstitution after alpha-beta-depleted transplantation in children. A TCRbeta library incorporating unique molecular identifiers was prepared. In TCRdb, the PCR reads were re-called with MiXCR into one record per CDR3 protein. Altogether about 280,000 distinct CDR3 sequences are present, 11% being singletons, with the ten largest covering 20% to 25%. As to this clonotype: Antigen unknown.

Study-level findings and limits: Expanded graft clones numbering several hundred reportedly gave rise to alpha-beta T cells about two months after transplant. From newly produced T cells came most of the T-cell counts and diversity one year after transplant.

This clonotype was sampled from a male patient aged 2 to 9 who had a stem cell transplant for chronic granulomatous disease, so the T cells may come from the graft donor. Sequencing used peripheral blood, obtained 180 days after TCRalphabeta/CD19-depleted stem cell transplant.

The CDR3 loop is CASSFPEGGVMNTEAFF. DNA for the CDR3: TGTGCCAGCAGTTTCCCAGAGGGGGGTGTCATGAACACTGAAGCTTTCTTT. The V call is TRBV12-3 or TRBV12-4, the J call TRBJ1-1; D perhaps matches TRBD1 (6 bases). This CDR3 is built from 17 residues. V lost 3 bases to trimming and J lost 0 bases, with 17 bases between them.